This T cell receptor (beta chain) is drawn from a study of control samples from healthy donors and cancer patients. The CDR3 runs 13 residues. The germline V gene has CDR1 SGHVS and CDR2 FQNEAQ. The J segment lost 4 bases and the V segment lost 6 bases, leaving 3 bases of the junction unmatched. Profiled with immunoSEQ multiplex PCR; TCRdb holds only in-frame clones, not every one. This table has 150,000 to 200,000 clones, approximately 90% appearing once. This receptor was obtained from a man aged 30 to 45 in good health. This sequence joins TRBV7-8 and TRBJ1-5; 7 nucleotides agree with TRBD1. Material for sequencing was blood. CDR3 in amino acids: CASRGQANQPQHF. CDR3 coding DNA: TGTGCCAGCAGAGGACAGGCTAATCAGCCCCAGCATTTT.